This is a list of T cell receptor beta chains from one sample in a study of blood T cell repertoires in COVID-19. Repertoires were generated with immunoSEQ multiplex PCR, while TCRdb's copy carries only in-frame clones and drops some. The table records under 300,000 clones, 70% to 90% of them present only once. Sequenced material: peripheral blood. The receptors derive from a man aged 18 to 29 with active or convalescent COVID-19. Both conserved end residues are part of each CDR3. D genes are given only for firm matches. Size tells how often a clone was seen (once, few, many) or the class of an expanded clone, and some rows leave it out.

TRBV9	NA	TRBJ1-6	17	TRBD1	CASSARQGGGTNSPLHF	TGTGCCAGCAGCGCTAGACAGGGTGGGGGGACTAATTCACCCCTCCACTTT
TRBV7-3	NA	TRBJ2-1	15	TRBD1	CASSYGQGAGNEQFF	TGTGCCAGCAGCTATGGACAGGGGGCAGGGAATGAGCAGTTCTTC
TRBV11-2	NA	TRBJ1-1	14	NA	CASSLYSSNTEAFF	TGTGCCAGCAGCTTGTACAGCTCGAACACTGAAGCTTTCTTT
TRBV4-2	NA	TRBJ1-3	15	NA	CASSLDRRSGNTIYF	TGTGCCAGCAGCCTCGACAGGAGGTCTGGAAACACCATATATTTT
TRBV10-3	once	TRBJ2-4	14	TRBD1	CAISNRGGENIQYF	TGTGCCATCAGTAACAGGGGTGGGGAAAACATTCAGTACTTC
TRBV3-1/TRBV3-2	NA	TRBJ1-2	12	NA	CASSQVANGYTF	TGTGCCAGCAGCCAAGTGGCCAATGGCTACACCTTC
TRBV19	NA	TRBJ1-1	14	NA	CASSRKTANTEAFF	TGTGCCAGTAGTAGAAAGACAGCGAACACTGAAGCTTTCTTT
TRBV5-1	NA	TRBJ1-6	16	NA	CASSPSFDDRNSPLHF	TGCGCCAGCAGCCCCTCCTTCGACGACAGGAATTCACCCCTCCACTTT
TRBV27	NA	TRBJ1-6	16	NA	CASSLMGSSYNSPLHF	TGTGCCAGCAGTTTAATGGGGAGCTCCTATAATTCACCCCTCCACTTT
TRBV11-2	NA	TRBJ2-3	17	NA	CASSTAAGRSSTDTQYF	TGTGCCAGCTCAACGGCGGCGGGTAGATCTAGCACAGATACGCAGTATTTT
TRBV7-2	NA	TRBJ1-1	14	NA	CASNPLQYDTEAFF	TGTGCCAGCAACCCTCTACAGTATGACACTGAAGCTTTCTTT
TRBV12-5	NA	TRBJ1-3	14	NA	CASGLGHPWNTIYF	TGTGCTAGTGGTTTGGGACACCCGTGGAACACCATATATTTT
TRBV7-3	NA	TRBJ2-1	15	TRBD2	CASSPLAGEKNEQFF	TGTGCCAGCAGCCCTCTAGCGGGGGAGAAAAATGAGCAGTTCTTC
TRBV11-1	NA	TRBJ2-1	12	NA	CASSFWGGEQFF	TGTGCCAGCAGCTTCTGGGGCGGTGAGCAGTTCTTC
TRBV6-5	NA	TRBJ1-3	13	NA	CASSYQYGNTIYF	TGTGCCAGCAGTTATCAGTATGGAAACACCATATATTTT
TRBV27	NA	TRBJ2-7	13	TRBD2	CASSLSGTSEQYF	TGTGCCAGCAGTTTAAGCGGGACTTCCGAGCAGTACTTC
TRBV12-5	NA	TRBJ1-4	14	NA	CASGTGGRREKLFF	TGTGCTAGTGGTACGGGGGGGAGGAGAGAAAAACTGTTTTTT
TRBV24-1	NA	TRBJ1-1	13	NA	CATSSGWNTEAFF	TGTGCCACCAGTTCCGGTTGGAACACTGAAGCTTTCTTT
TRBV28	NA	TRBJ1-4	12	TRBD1	CATGTGEGKLFF	TGTGCCACCGGGACAGGGGAGGGAAAACTGTTTTTT
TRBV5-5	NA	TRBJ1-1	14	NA	CASSGLVGNTEAFF	TGTGCCAGCAGCGGCCTGGTTGGGAACACTGAAGCTTTCTTT
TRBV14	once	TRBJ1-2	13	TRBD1	CASSRQGPSGYTF	TGTGCCAGCAGCCGACAGGGGCCTAGCGGCTACACCTTC
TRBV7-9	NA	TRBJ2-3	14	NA	CASSLVLSVDTQYF	TGTGCCAGCAGCTTAGTTCTCTCGGTAGATACGCAGTATTTT
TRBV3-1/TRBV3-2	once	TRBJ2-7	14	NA	CASSQMDGVNEQYF	TGTGCCAGCAGCCAAATGGACGGGGTCAACGAGCAGTACTTC
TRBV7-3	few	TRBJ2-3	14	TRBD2	CASSLAGGTDTQYF	TGTGCCAGCAGCTTAGCGGGGGGCACAGATACGCAGTATTTT
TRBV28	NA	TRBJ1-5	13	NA	CASRPQGGQPQHF	TGTGCCAGCAGACCACAGGGAGGGCAGCCCCAGCATTTT
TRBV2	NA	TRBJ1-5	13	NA	CASIFSEGQPQHF	TGTGCCAGCATTTTTAGCGAGGGTCAGCCCCAGCATTTT
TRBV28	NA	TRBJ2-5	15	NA	CASSLWTDGRKTQYF	TGTGCCAGCAGTTTATGGACAGACGGTAGGAAGACCCAGTACTTC
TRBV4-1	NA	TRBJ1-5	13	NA	CASSQEGSQPQHF	TGCGCCAGCAGCCAAGAGGGGAGTCAGCCCCAGCATTTT
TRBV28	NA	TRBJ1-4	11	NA	CASSKIEKLFF	TGTGCCAGCAGCAAAATCGAAAAACTGTTTTTT
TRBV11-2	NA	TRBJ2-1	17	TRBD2	CASSLAHLAGGVNEQFF	TGTGCCAGCAGCTTAGCCCACCTAGCGGGGGGGGTCAATGAGCAGTTCTTC
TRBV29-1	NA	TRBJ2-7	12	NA	CSVRDSLYEQYF	TGCAGCGTCCGGGACTCCCTATACGAGCAGTACTTC
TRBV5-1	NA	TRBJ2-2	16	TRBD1	CASSLVGGLTTGELFF	TGCGCCAGCAGCTTGGTAGGGGGCCTAACTACCGGGGAGCTGTTTTTT
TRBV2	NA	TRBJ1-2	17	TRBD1	CASSEGTGAMPDYGYTF	TGTGCCAGCAGTGAGGGGACAGGGGCCATGCCAGACTATGGCTACACCTTC
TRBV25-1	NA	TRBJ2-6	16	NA	CASSGQGGSGANVLTF	TGTGCCAGCAGTGGACAAGGGGGCTCTGGGGCCAACGTCCTGACTTTC
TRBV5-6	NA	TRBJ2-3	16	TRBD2	CASSFRTSGSADTQYF	TGTGCCAGCAGCTTTAGGACTAGCGGGAGTGCAGATACGCAGTATTTT
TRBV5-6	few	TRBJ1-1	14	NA	CASSGYRVTTEAFF	TGTGCCAGCAGCGGTTACAGGGTTACCACTGAAGCTTTCTTT
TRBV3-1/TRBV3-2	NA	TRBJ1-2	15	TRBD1	CASRGVGQAWYGYTF	TGTGCCAGCAGGGGGGTGGGACAGGCATGGTATGGCTACACCTTC
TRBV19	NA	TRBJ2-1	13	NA	CASRVGPYNEQFF	TGTGCCAGCAGGGTCGGCCCCTACAATGAGCAGTTCTTC
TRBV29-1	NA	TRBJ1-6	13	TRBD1	CSVQTGNNSPLHF	TGCAGCGTTCAGACAGGGAATAATTCACCCCTCCACTTT
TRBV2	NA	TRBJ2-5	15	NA	CASVWFTGARETQYF	TGTGCCAGCGTCTGGTTTACAGGCGCCCGAGAGACCCAGTACTTC
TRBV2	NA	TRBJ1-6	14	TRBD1	CASAGTGGFSPLHF	TGTGCCAGCGCCGGGACAGGGGGTTTTTCACCCCTCCACTTT
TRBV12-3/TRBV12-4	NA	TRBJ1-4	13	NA	CASSRSVGEKLFF	TGTGCCAGCAGTCGGTCAGTCGGGGAAAAACTGTTTTTT
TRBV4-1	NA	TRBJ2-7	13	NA	CASSHPGRNEQYF	TGCGCCAGCAGCCACCCAGGGAGGAACGAGCAGTACTTC
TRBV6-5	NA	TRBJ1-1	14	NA	CASSRPGEFPEAFF	TGTGCCAGCAGCCGACCAGGGGAATTTCCTGAAGCTTTCTTT
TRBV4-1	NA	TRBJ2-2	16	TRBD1	CASSPRTGGDTGELFF	TGCGCCAGCAGCCCCCGGACAGGGGGCGACACCGGGGAGCTGTTTTTT
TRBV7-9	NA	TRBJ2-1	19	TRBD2	CASSLDWRGRELQSDEQFF	TGTGCCAGCAGCTTAGATTGGCGCGGGAGGGAGCTCCAGTCCGATGAGCAGTTCTTC
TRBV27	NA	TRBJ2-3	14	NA	CASNERDNTDTQYF	TGTGCCAGCAATGAGCGGGACAACACAGATACGCAGTATTTT
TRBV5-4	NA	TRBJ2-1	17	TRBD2	CASSRGAGGSSYNEQFF	TGTGCCAGCAGCCGTGGGGCGGGAGGGAGCTCCTACAATGAGCAGTTCTTC
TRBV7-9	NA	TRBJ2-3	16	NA	CASSLAGADSTDTQYF	TGTGCCAGCAGCTTAGCAGGAGCGGATAGCACAGATACGCAGTATTTT
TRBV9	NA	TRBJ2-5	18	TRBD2	CASSPGLAGGPALETQYF	TGTGCCAGCAGCCCCGGACTAGCGGGGGGGCCGGCATTGGAGACCCAGTACTTC
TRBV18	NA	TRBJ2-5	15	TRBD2	CASSPRTGLEETQYF	TGTGCCAGCTCACCAAGGACGGGACTAGAGGAGACCCAGTACTTC
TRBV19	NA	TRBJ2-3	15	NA	CASSMVEPSTDTQYF	TGTGCCAGTAGTATGGTTGAGCCCTCCACAGATACGCAGTATTTT